This TCR beta chain was identified during a study of blood T cell repertoires in COVID-19. Study at large: PBMCs, B-cell-depleted T cells, or T cells provided the cDNA or gDNA that made up the material.

Trimming left V 6 bases short and J 3 bases short, with 12 bases between. The CDR3 loop spans 14 amino acids. CDR1 and CDR2 (germline): MNHNS, SASEGT. Method: immunoSEQ multiplex PCR; TCRdb's copy keeps in-frame clones and lacks some. The sample lists about 260,000 clones, around 86% occurring once. V gene TRBV6-1 combines with J gene TRBJ1-5; TRBD1 might be the D (5 bases). The sequence was obtained from a woman between 40 and 50 years old who had recovered from COVID-19. Sequencing was done on a sample of peripheral blood. The CDR3 region is CASSRQLNNQPQHF. The CDR3 DNA is TGTGCCAGCAGCCGACAGCTAAACAATCAGCCCCAGCATTTT.